These T cell receptor beta chains were read from a single sample in a study of T cell responses to AZD1222 COVID-19 vaccine. Data came from immunoSEQ multiplex PCR; TCRdb stores just in-frame clones and leaves some out. The table shows about 140,000 clones, with 80% to 90% occurring only once. The material sequenced was peripheral blood, taken on day 0 of AZD1222 vaccination. These receptors were obtained from an adult in good health. CDR3s include the opening cysteine and the closing phenylalanine or tryptophan. The D gene is left open where the match is weak. Size tells how often a clone was seen (once, few, many) or the class of an expanded clone, and some rows leave it out.

j_gene,abundance,d_gene,v_gene,CDR3aa,CDR3nt
TRBJ2-3,NA,NA,TRBV7-3,CASSSSGGADTQYF,TGTGCCAGCAGCTCATCTGGTGGGGCAGATACGCAGTATTTT
TRBJ1-2,NA,TRBD1,TRBV12-3/TRBV12-4,CASSIGQGKGYTF,TGTGCCAGCAGTATCGGACAGGGGAAAGGCTACACCTTC
TRBJ1-1,once,NA,TRBV21-1,CASSKGVKNTEAFF,TGTGCCAGCAGCAAAGGGGTGAAGAACACTGAAGCTTTCTTT
TRBJ1-6,NA,NA,TRBV6-5,CASSSRGRDSPLHF,TGTGCCAGCAGTTCGCGCGGGAGGGATTCACCCCTCCACTTT
TRBJ2-7,NA,TRBD1,TRBV9,CASSVYAGGQGFSYEQYF,TGTGCCAGCAGCGTTTACGCTGGGGGACAGGGTTTCTCCTACGAGCAGTACTTC
TRBJ2-7,NA,NA,TRBV19,CASRGQNQLEQYF,TGTGCCAGTAGGGGGCAGAATCAGCTGGAGCAGTACTTC
TRBJ1-2,few,TRBD1,TRBV10-2,CASVDRGRNGYTF,TGCGCCAGCGTGGACAGGGGGCGAAATGGCTACACCTTC
TRBJ1-1,NA,NA,TRBV5-1,CASSFQGMGHTEAFF,TGCGCCAGCAGCTTCCAGGGTATGGGGCACACTGAAGCTTTCTTT
TRBJ1-2,NA,NA,TRBV12-3/TRBV12-4,CASSFDTYYGYTF,TGTGCCAGCAGTTTTGACACATACTATGGCTACACCTTC
TRBJ1-4,NA,NA,TRBV12-3/TRBV12-4,CASSLALNEKLFF,TGTGCCAGCAGTTTAGCGCTAAATGAAAAACTGTTTTTT